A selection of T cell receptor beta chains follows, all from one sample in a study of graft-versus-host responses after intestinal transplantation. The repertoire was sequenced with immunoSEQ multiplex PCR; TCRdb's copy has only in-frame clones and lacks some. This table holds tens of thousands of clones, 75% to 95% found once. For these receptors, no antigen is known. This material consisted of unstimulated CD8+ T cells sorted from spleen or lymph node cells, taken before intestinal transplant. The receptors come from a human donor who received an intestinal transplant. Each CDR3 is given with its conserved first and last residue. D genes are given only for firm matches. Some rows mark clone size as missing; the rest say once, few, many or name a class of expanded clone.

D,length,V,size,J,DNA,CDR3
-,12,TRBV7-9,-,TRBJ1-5,TGTGCCAGCAGCTCTTACACCCAGCCCCAGCATTTT,CASSSYTQPQHF
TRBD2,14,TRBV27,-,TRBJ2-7,TGTGCCAGCAGTTGGGTTGGGAGGGCCTACGAGCAGTACTTC,CASSWVGRAYEQYF
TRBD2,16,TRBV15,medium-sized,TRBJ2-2,TGTGCCACCAGCAGAGGGACTAGCGGGGGCCACGGGGAGCTGTTTTTT,CATSRGTSGGHGELFF
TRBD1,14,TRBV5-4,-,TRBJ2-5,TGTGCCAGCAGGGGGGACAGTGTGGGGGAGACCCAGTACTTC,CASRGDSVGETQYF
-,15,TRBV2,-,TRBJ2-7,TGTGCCAGCAGTGATAGGGACACTTACTCCTACGAGCAGTACTTC,CASSDRDTYSYEQYF
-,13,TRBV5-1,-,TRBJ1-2,TGCGCCAGCACCGACTCAGGGGTCTATGGCTACACCTTC,CASTDSGVYGYTF
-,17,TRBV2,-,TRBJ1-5,TGTGCCAGCAGTGACTCGGATTGGGGGAAGTTTAATCAGCCCCAGCATTTT,CASSDSDWGKFNQPQHF
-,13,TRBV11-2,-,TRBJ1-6,TGTGCCAGCAGTCCACCGTCTAATTCACCCCTCCACTTT,CASSPPSNSPLHF
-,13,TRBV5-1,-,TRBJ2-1,TGCGCCAGCAGCTTGGACCTAGTAAATGAGCAGTTCTTC,CASSLDLVNEQFF
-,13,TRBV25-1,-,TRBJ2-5,TGTGCCAGCAGTGGATTCGGGGAAGAGACCCAGTACTTC,CASSGFGEETQYF
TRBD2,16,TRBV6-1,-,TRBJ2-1,TGTGCCAGCAGTGAAGCTGGAGCGGGGGTGGTCAATGAGCAGTTCTTC,CASSEAGAGVVNEQFF
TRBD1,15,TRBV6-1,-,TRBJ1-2,TGTGCCAGCAGCTCCGGACAGGGGAGGATCTATGGCTACACCTTC,CASSSGQGRIYGYTF
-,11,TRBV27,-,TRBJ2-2,TGTGCCAGCACGAACACCGGGGAGCTGTTTTTT,CASTNTGELFF
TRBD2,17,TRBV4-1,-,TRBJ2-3,TGCGCCAGCAGCCAACCTGGACTAGCGGGAAGCACAGATACGCAGTATTTT,CASSQPGLAGSTDTQYF
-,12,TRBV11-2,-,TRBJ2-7,TGTGCCAGCAGCGGGCAAAATTACGAGCAGTACTTC,CASSGQNYEQYF
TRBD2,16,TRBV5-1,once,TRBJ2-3,TGCGCCAGCAGCTTCCCTCAGCGGGAGCTGGCAGATACGCAGTATTTT,CASSFPQRELADTQYF
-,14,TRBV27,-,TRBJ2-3,TGTGCCAGCAGTTTGGCGGGTAGCACAGATACGCAGTATTTT,CASSLAGSTDTQYF
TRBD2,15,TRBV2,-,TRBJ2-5,TGTGCCAGCAGTGAATCTAGCGGGGACCAAGAGACCCAGTACTTC,CASSESSGDQETQYF
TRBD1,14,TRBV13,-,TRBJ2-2,TGTGCCAGCAGCGGGGACAGGGACACCGGGGAGCTGTTTTTT,CASSGDRDTGELFF
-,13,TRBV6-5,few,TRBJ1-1,TGTGCCAGCAGTTATTCCGGGACCTTCGAAGCTTTCTTT,CASSYSGTFEAFF
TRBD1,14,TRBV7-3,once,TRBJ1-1,TGTGCCAGTTATTATGGACAGGGGAACACTGAAGCTTTCTTT,CASYYGQGNTEAFF
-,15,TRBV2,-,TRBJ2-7,TGTGCCAGCAGTGAAGGGGGTGGGAGCTCCTACGAGCAGTACTTC,CASSEGGGSSYEQYF
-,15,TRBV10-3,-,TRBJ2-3,TGTGCCATCAGTGATCAGGGGACATACACAGATACGCAGTATTTT,CAISDQGTYTDTQYF
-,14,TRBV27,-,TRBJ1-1,TGTGCCAGCAGTCCCTACCCAAGGAACACTGAAGCTTTCTTT,CASSPYPRNTEAFF
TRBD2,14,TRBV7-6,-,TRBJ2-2,TGTGCCACTCGTCGGGGGGGGAACACCGGGGAGCTGTTTTTT,CATRRGGNTGELFF
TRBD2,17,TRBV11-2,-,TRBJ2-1,TGTGCCAGCAGCTGGTCTCGTTGGCTAGCGGGAGTTCCCGAGCAGTTCTTC,CASSWSRWLAGVPEQFF
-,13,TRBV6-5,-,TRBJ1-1,TGTGCCAGCTTGGGCTTTCAGGACACTGAAGCTTTCTTT,CASLGFQDTEAFF
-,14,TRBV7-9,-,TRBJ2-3,TGTGCCAGCAGCTTAGTTCCCCACACAGATACGCAGTATTTT,CASSLVPHTDTQYF
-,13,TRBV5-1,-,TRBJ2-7,TGCGCCAGCAGCCCCCGGGACGTGCGGGAGCAGTACTTC,CASSPRDVREQYF
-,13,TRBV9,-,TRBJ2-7,TGTGCCAGCAGCGCCCTTGGGGGCTACGAGCAGTACTTC,CASSALGGYEQYF
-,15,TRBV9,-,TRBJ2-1,TGTGCCAGCAGCGTAAACCGGGTTCCGAGCAATGAGCAGTTCTTC,CASSVNRVPSNEQFF
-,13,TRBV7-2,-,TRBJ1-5,TGTGCCAGCAGCAGAACAGGGAGGCAGCCCCAGCATTTT,CASSRTGRQPQHF
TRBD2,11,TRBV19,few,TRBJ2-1,TGTGCCAGGGGAGGGGCATGTGAGCAGTTCTTC,CARGGACEQFF
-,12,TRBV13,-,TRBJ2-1,TGTGCCAGCGGGGGGGCCGCGGATGAGCAGTTCTTC,CASGGAADEQFF
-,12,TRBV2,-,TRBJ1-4,TGTGCCAGCAGAAACGGCCGTGAAAAACTGTTTTTT,CASRNGREKLFF
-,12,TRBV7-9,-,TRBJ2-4,TGTGCCAGCAGCTTAGCCGGAAACATTCAGTACTTC,CASSLAGNIQYF
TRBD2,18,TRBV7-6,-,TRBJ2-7,TGTGCCAGCAGCTTATCCATCATTACTAGCGGGGCCTCCTACGAGCAGTACTTC,CASSLSIITSGASYEQYF
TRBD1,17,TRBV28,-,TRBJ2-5,TGTGCCAGCAGTTTATTTCACTTCCGGACAGGGTTGGAGACCCAGTACTTC,CASSLFHFRTGLETQYF
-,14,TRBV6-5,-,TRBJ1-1,TGTGCCAGCAGCCGATTCGGTGGAGGGACTGAAGCTTTCTTT,CASSRFGGGTEAFF
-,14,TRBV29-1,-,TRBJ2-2,TGCAGCGTGGGGGACCCCACGAACACCGGGGAGCTGTTTTTT,CSVGDPTNTGELFF
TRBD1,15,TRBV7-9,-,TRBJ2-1,TGTGCCAGCAGAAGCGCGGGACAGGGTACAAATGAGCAGTTCTTC,CASRSAGQGTNEQFF
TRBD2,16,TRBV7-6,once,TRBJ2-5,TGTGCCAGCAGCTCCGAAACCGCGGGGGGGCGTCTTACCCAGTACTTC,CASSSETAGGRLTQYF
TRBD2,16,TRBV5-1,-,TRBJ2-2,TGCGCCAGCAGCTTTGGAGCGGGAGGGAACACCGGGGAGCTGTTTTTT,CASSFGAGGNTGELFF
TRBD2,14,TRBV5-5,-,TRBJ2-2,TGTGCCAGCAGCTCCGGACTAGCATCAGGGGAGCTGTTTTTT,CASSSGLASGELFF
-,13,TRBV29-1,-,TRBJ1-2,TGCAGCGCAGACCCCCAGGGAGAGTATGGCTACACCTTC,CSADPQGEYGYTF
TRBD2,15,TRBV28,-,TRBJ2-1,TGTGCCAGCAGGAGGACTAGCGGGAGCTACAATGAGCAGTTCTTC,CASRRTSGSYNEQFF
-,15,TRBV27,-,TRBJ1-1,TGTGCCAGCAGTACAATTATGTCAACAGGGACTGAAGCTTTCTTT,CASSTIMSTGTEAFF
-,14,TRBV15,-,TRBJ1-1,TGTGCCACAAGCATCAGGGAAGGCGGCACTGAAGCTTTCTTT,CATSIREGGTEAFF
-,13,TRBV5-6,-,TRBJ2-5,TGTGCCAGCAGCTTGGTACTAGAAGAGACCCAGTACTTC,CASSLVLEETQYF
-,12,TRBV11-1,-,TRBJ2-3,TGTGCCAGCGCCCTGTGGACAGATACGCAGTATTTT,CASALWTDTQYF